This paragraph covers one TCR beta chain sequence. This entry comes from a study of blood T cell repertoires in COVID-19. Only in-frame clones appear in the TCRdb table, and some are missing; sequencing was by immunoSEQ multiplex PCR. Among 50,000 or so clones listed, under 90% were seen once. Germline assignment: CDR1 SGHAT and CDR2 FQNNGV. The CDR3 runs 15 residues. V shed 5 bases and J 5 bases; nucleotides not matched to a gene: 10. The chain uses TRBV11-2 and TRBJ1-2; TRBD1 matches at 8 bases. This clonotype originated in a man in his fifties or sixties with acute or convalescent COVID-19. The sample comprised peripheral blood. This CDR3 reads CASSVNRGLGYGYTF. The CDR3 coding sequence is TGTGCCAGCAGCGTGAACAGGGGGTTGGGTTATGGCTACACCTTC.